This is a list of T cell receptor beta chains from one sample in a study of T cells in Graves' hyperthyroidism and ophthalmopathy. TCRdb analysed the multiplex PCR reads with MiXCR anew, one entry per CDR3 protein. The table lists around 350,000 distinct CDR3 sequences, approximately 14% of them singletons, with approximately 19% in the top ten. Input material: blood. Receptor source: a woman aged 55-69 years with Graves' ophthalmopathy. Both conserved end residues are part of each CDR3. A D gene is named only where the DNA matches it firmly. Rows may omit the clone size; those that give it use once, few, many or a size class.

cdr3_length clone_size j_call d_call v_call cdr3_nt cdr3_aa
16 many TRBJ2-1 TRBD1 TRBV20-1 TGCAGTGCTAGAGACGGGACAGCGGACTCCTACAATGAGCAGTTCTTC CSARDGTADSYNEQFF
15 many TRBJ2-1 TRBD1 TRBV20-1 TGCAGTGCTAGAGATCTAAACAGGGGTTACAATGAGCAGTTCTTC CSARDLNRGYNEQFF
16 many TRBJ2-7 NA TRBV4-1 TGCGCCAGCAGCCAAGGTGCGGTAGCGCCTACCTACGAGCAGTACTTC CASSQGAVAPTYEQYF
15 many TRBJ2-7 NA TRBV10-3 TGTGCCATCAGTGAGTATGGGATGAGCTCCTACGAGCAGTACTTC CAISEYGMSSYEQYF
15 NA TRBJ2-1 TRBD2 TRBV12-3/TRBV12-4 TGTGCCAGCAGTTTGACGGGAGGGCCGTGGAATGAGCAGTTCTTC CASSLTGGPWNEQFF
12 NA TRBJ2-5 NA TRBV15 TGTGCCACCAGCCCCGGGGAAGAGACCCAGTACTTC CATSPGEETQYF
18 many TRBJ2-2 TRBD1 TRBV24-1 TGTGCCACCAGTGATTTCGACGGGACAGGGGGCTCCACCGGGGAGCTGTTTTTT CATSDFDGTGGSTGELFF
16 NA TRBJ2-1 TRBD2 TRBV24-1 TGTGCCACCAGTGACCCAACTAGCGCGACCTACAATGAGCAGTTCTTC CATSDPTSATYNEQFF
16 NA TRBJ2-7 TRBD2 TRBV20-1 TGCAGTGCTCAACCCTTGCCGACTAGCGGGGTCTACGAGCAGTACTTC CSAQPLPTSGVYEQYF
14 few TRBJ2-7 TRBD2 TRBV20-1 TGCAGTGCTAGAGTGCGGGAGGGCCCCTACGAGCAGTACTTC CSARVREGPYEQYF
16 many TRBJ2-7 TRBD2 TRBV13 TGTGCCAGCAGCTTACTAGCGGGAGGGCCGAGGCACGAGCAGTACTTC CASSLLAGGPRHEQYF
14 NA TRBJ2-7 TRBD2 TRBV13 TGTGCCAGCAACTTAGCGGGCAGAACCTACGAGCAGTACTTC CASNLAGRTYEQYF
14 NA TRBJ2-3 TRBD2 TRBV27 TGTGCCAGCAAGCCGGGACTATCCACAGATACGCAGTATTTT CASKPGLSTDTQYF
16 few TRBJ2-1 NA TRBV25-1 TGTGCCAGCAGTGAATATATGATAAAGGATTACAATGAGCAGTTCTTC CASSEYMIKDYNEQFF
16 NA TRBJ1-4 NA TRBV28 TGTGCCAGCAGTTTTTTAGAGCCGGGGACTAATGAAAAACTGTTTTTT CASSFLEPGTNEKLFF
14 few TRBJ2-7 TRBD1 TRBV4-1 TGCGCCAGCAGCCAAGGACAGGGCACCTACGAGCAGTACTTC CASSQGQGTYEQYF
12 NA TRBJ2-7 NA TRBV29-1 TGCAGCGTTCCCGGGGGCGTAGGCGAGCAGTACTTC CSVPGGVGEQYF
17 many TRBJ2-3 TRBD2 TRBV10-1 TGCGCCAGCAGTCAATCGACTAGCGGGACTAGCACAGATACGCAGTATTTT CASSQSTSGTSTDTQYF
13 few TRBJ1-3 NA TRBV4-1 TGCGCCAGCAGCCGGGACTCACGGAACACCATATATTTT CASSRDSRNTIYF
16 NA TRBJ2-5 NA TRBV5-4 TGTGCCAGCAGCTTGGGGAGTCCGGACTCCCTTCGGGCCCAGTACTTC CASSLGSPDSLRAQYF
16 many TRBJ2-7 TRBD1 TRBV11-2 TGTGCCAGCAGCTTAGGCACCGGGACAGGGGGCCTCGAGCAGTACTTC CASSLGTGTGGLEQYF
18 NA TRBJ2-2 NA TRBV9 TGTGCCAGCAGCGTAGTACCTTTGAGGGGGTCTCGTACCGGGGAGCTGTTTTTT CASSVVPLRGSRTGELFF
15 few TRBJ1-4 NA TRBV2 TGTGCCAGCAGACCCACAGGGTCTCCTAATGAAAAACTGTTTTTT CASRPTGSPNEKLFF
16 many TRBJ2-2 NA TRBV27 TGTGCCAGCAGTTTACAGGAGACAGTCCTTCACGGGGAGCTGTTTTTT CASSLQETVLHGELFF